This T cell receptor beta chain was sequenced for a study of T cell responses to AZD1222 COVID-19 vaccine. Study as a whole: Doses given second, at about 4 or about 12 weeks, were pooled. Regarding the study as a whole: Close to half of all spike-specific TCRs reportedly target regions of the variants that are unmutated. Recipients of AZD1222 seropositive at baseline numbered only 6 or 7. CD4 TCRs linked to vaccination spanned spike, dominating at 160-218 and 743-854.

Generated by immunoSEQ multiplex PCR, the TCRdb table keeps only in-frame clones and is missing some. The data contain about 150,000 clones, about 92% of them singletons. This clone was seen only once. Its antigen is as yet unknown. The germline V gene has CDR1 SGHRS and CDR2 YFSETQ. Losses at the gene ends were 4 bases for V and 5 bases for J; bases not matched to a gene: 5. The CDR3 totals 13 residues. Material: peripheral blood, obtained on day 0 of AZD1222 vaccination. This receptor was taken from an adult in good health. The chain has TRBV5-1 and TRBJ2-5; 7 nucleotides align to TRBD2. CDR3 coding DNA: TGCGCCAGCAGCGGGGAGGGCGGGGAGACCCAGTACTTC. Encoded protein: CASSGEGGETQYF.